The 19 T cell receptor beta chains given below trace back to one sample, sequenced in a study of radiotherapy plus CTLA-4 blockade in lung cancer. The data were produced by immunoSEQ multiplex PCR, yet TCRdb's version contains in-frame clones alone and is incomplete. The sample has fewer than 35,000 clones; over 70% are singletons. The specimen comprised peripheral blood, sampled from a patient treated with radiotherapy plus ipilimumab. The receptors were gathered from a human donor with non-small cell lung cancer that progressed on radiotherapy plus ipilimumab.

V is TRBV5-1 and J is TRBJ2-1, with TRBD2 matching 7 bases. With V trimmed by 0 bases and J by 8 bases, 8 bases remained unmatched. This CDR3 spans 15 amino acids. The germline V gene encodes CDR1 SGHRS and CDR2 YFSETQ. The CDR3, as DNA: TGCGCCAGCAGCTTGGCACCGCTAGCGGTCTATGAGCAGTTCTTC. Residues: CASSLAPLAVYEQFF.

This rearrangement joins TRBV27 to TRBJ2-1, with 9 bases aligning to TRBD2. Germline CDR1 and CDR2: MNHEY and SMNVEV (reference sequence). CDR3 length: 15 amino acids. Trimming cost V 3 bases and J 7 bases; bases outside gene matches: 7. The CDR3 protein is CASSFFGGGANEQFF. The CDR3 nucleotides read TGTGCCAGCAGTTTCTTTGGCGGGGGGGCAAATGAGCAGTTCTTC.

The genes are TRBV5-1 and TRBJ1-1; a possible D gene is TRBD1 (6 bases). Between the trimmed V and J ends, which lost 4 bases and 4 bases, there was a span of 17 bases. The germline V gene encodes CDR1 SGHRS and CDR2 YFSETQ. CDR3 length: 15 amino acids. In nucleotides, the CDR3 is TGCGCCAGCAGCCGTGACGGACAGATCCTCACTGAAGCTTTCTTT. Protein product: CASSRDGQILTEAFF.

The chain has TRBV20-1 and TRBJ2-1; no firm D call. From germline, CDR1 is DFQATT and CDR2 SNEGSKA (reference sequence). Trimming cost V 7 bases and J 9 bases, with 13 bases left between them. CDR3 size: 11 residues. This CDR3 reads CSGKAWGEQFF. For the CDR3, the DNA is TGCAGTGGTAAAGCGTGGGGTGAGCAGTTCTTC.

DNA of the CDR3: TGTGCCAGCAGTTTAGTCAGGGCTAGTGCATTCAATGAGCAGTTCTTC. It specifies CASSLVRASAFNEQFF. The rearrangement joins TRBV28 to TRBJ2-1, with D perhaps TRBD1 (5 bases). From germline, CDR1 is MDHEN and CDR2 SYDVKM. The V end lost 2 bases, the J end lost 6 bases, and 17 bases lay between the germline ends. This CDR3 has 16 residues.

This CDR3 reads CASSPSQGGLSPLHF. CDR3 bases: TGCGCCAGCAGCCCATCACAGGGGGGGCTGTCACCCCTCCACTTT. The rearrangement links TRBV5-1 to TRBJ1-6, with 8 bases identical to TRBD1. This CDR3 spans 15 amino acids. Trimming cost V 4 bases and J 10 bases; bases outside gene matches: 10. Germline values: CDR1 SGHRS, CDR2 YFSETQ.

The chain recombines TRBV14 with TRBJ2-2; D might be TRBD1 (6 bases). Trimming took 0 bases from V and 6 from J, leaving 20 bases between them. The CDR3 extends over 18 amino acids. Germline V gene data show CDR1 as SGHDN and CDR2 as FVKESK. The CDR3 nucleotides read TGTGCCAGCAGCCAAGATAGGAACAGGGCCACCGAAGCCGGGGAGCTGTTTTTT. Translated: CASSQDRNRATEAGELFF.

This chain joins TRBV5-6 and TRBJ1-5; 10 positions match TRBD1. There are 14 residues in the CDR3. Germline CDR1 and CDR2: SGHDT and YYEEEE. Trimming removed 1 base from V and 7 bases from J; junction bases left unmatched: 2. Here the CDR3 DNA reads TGTGCCAGCAGCTTGAAGGACAGGGGGCAGCCCCAGCATTTT. Its protein product is CASSLKDRGQPQHF.

This rearrangement joins TRBV6-1 to TRBJ2-7; 7 bases are shared with TRBD1. The CDR3 is 14 residues long. V gave up 5 bases and J gave up 2 bases; unmatched junction bases: 6. Germline V gene lookup returns CDR1 MNHNS and CDR2 SASEGT. The CDR3 nucleotides are TGTGCCAGCAGTTATGGGCAGGGGGCCTACGAGCAGTACTTC. Its protein product is CASSYGQGAYEQYF.

This clone appeared a single time. V gene TRBV28 combines with J gene TRBJ1-5; no reliable D call. CDR3 length: 12 amino acids. Per the germline V gene, CDR1 is MDHEN and CDR2 is SYDVKM. V lost 2 bases to trimming and J lost 5 bases, with 4 bases between them. The CDR3 protein is CASSLGYQPQHF. The CDR3 nucleotides read TGTGCCAGCAGTTTAGGTTATCAGCCCCAGCATTTT.

This clone has only a few counts. This chain links TRBV13 with TRBJ2-5; 13 nucleotides line up with TRBD2. The CDR3 totals 21 residues. Germline lookup yields CDR1 PRHDT and CDR2 FYEKMQ (reference sequence). V shed 5 bases and J 1 base; nucleotides not matched to a gene: 19. The CDR3 protein is CASSASLSGLAGQSLQETQYF. The CDR3 DNA follows: TGTGCCAGCAGCGCCAGTTTATCGGGACTAGCGGGGCAATCTCTCCAAGAGACCCAGTACTTC.

The chain carries TRBV7-9 and TRBJ1-4; D is uncertain. The length of the CDR3 is 15 residues. The germline V gene encodes CDR1 SEHNR and CDR2 FQNEAQ (reference sequence). V lost 1 base and J 5 bases, leaving 11 bases between the germline ends. The CDR3 here is CASSLGLFDNEKLFF. The CDR3 DNA reads as TGTGCCAGCAGCTTAGGACTGTTCGACAATGAAAAACTGTTTTTT.

About this clone: The sample holds other DNA sequences that translate to the same CDR3. The chain uses TRBV6-5 and TRBJ2-1, with D possibly TRBD2 on 6 matching bases. V lost 3 bases to trimming and J lost 9 bases, with 15 bases between them. The CDR3 length is 14 residues. Germline CDR1 MNHEY, CDR2 SVGAGI. CDR3 region: CASSYARGTGEQFF. For the CDR3, the DNA is TGTGCCAGCAGTTATGCTCGTGGGACTGGTGAGCAGTTCTTC.

The chain couples TRBV4-3 to TRBJ2-7; no clear D. V was clipped by 2 bases and J by 0 bases, with 8 bases between them. CDR1 LGHNA and CDR2 YSLEER come from the germline V gene. The CDR3 covers 14 residues. As DNA, the CDR3 is TGCGCCAGCAGCCAACCTACCGTCTCCTACGAGCAGTACTTC. This gives the protein CASSQPTVSYEQYF.

The chain links TRBV5-1 to TRBJ2-7; D may be TRBD2 (6 bases). The germline V and J ends were trimmed by 3 bases and 6 bases, with 19 bases remaining between them. This CDR3 region has 15 residues. Looked up from germline, CDR1 is SGHRS and CDR2 is YFSETQ. The CDR3 DNA reads TGCGCCAGCAGCTCCCCGGAGGGAGTTCGGTCCGAGCAGTACTTC. Protein sequence: CASSSPEGVRSEQYF.

CDR3 sequence (DNA): TGTGCCAGCAGCTTCCTTAGCGGGAGTTACAATGAGCAGTTCTTC. It translates to CASSFLSGSYNEQFF. The chain uses TRBV11-2 and TRBJ2-1; 9 bases line up with TRBD2. This CDR3 is built from 15 residues. Germline loops: CDR1 SGHAT, CDR2 FQNNGV. V was pared by 3 bases and J by 4 bases, with 4 bases of the junction left unmatched.

This sequence joins TRBV2 and TRBJ2-1; maybe TRBD2 (5 bases). This CDR3 has 16 amino acids. With 0 bases removed from V and 3 bases from J, the gap between germline ends came to 12 bases. The germline gives CDR1 SNHLY, CDR2 FYNNEI. For the CDR3, the DNA is TGTGCCAGCAGTGAAGCTGGGCGGGTCAACTACAATGAGCAGTTCTTC. It is translated as CASSEAGRVNYNEQFF.

A single count supports this clone. The chain uses TRBV20-1 and TRBJ2-1; D ambiguous. The CDR3 has 11 amino acids. V gave up 0 bases and J gave up 14 bases, with 11 bases separating them. Germline V gene data show CDR1 as DFQATT and CDR2 as SNEGSKA (reference sequence). The CDR3: CSARDLLFEFF. DNA of the CDR3: TGCAGTGCTAGAGACCTTCTGTTTGAGTTCTTC.

CDR3 in DNA: TGTGCCAGCAGCCCTAGGGACAGTTACACAGATACGCAGTATTTT. It translates to CASSPRDSYTDTQYF. The chain uses TRBV7-9 and TRBJ2-3; 7 bases are a match to TRBD1. Germline V gene sequence: CDR1 SEHNR, CDR2 FQNEAQ (reference sequence). The CDR3 is 15 amino acids. Trimming cost V 5 bases and J 2 bases; bases outside gene matches: 7.